The 14 T cell receptor beta chains below all came from one sample that was sequenced in a study of T-cell memory formation after mild COVID-19. TCRdb reprocessed the 5' RACE reads with MiXCR, giving one entry per CDR3 protein. The sample includes 390,000 or so distinct CDR3 sequences, 16% of them seen just once. The specimen sequenced was PBMCs or a T cell subset sorted from them (not recorded which). The receptors come from a man in his late teens or twenties who had mild COVID-19 (a few samples of this study predate the infection). Cell type and time point are not known.

The V gene is TRBV27, the J gene TRBJ2-5; D unresolved. V was pared by 6 bases and J by 7 bases, with 12 bases between. The CDR3 has 12 amino acids. Germline CDR1 reads MNHEY; CDR2 reads SMNVEV (reference sequence). The CDR3 coding sequence is TGTGCCAGCAGCTCCCGACCGGGGACCCAGTACTTC. It is translated as CASSSRPGTQYF.

This chain uses TRBV7-8 with TRBJ2-2; D may be TRBD1 or TRBD2 (5 bases each). This CDR3 is built from 11 residues. Trimming removed 7 bases at V and 7 bases at J, with 7 bases between. Germline V gives CDR1 SGHVS, CDR2 FQNEAQ. This CDR3 reads CASKGSGELFF. The CDR3 coding sequence is TGTGCCAGCAAGGGGAGCGGGGAGCTGTTTTTT.

The rearrangement links TRBV24-1 to TRBJ2-2, with D possibly TRBD1 on 5 matching bases. This CDR3 has 12 amino acids. Per the germline V gene, CDR1 is KGHDR and CDR2 is SFDVKD. Between the trimmed V and J ends, which lost 11 bases and 6 bases, there was a span of 12 bases. The CDR3 here is CANLRGAGELFF. The CDR3 DNA reads TGTGCCAACCTAAGGGGCGCCGGGGAGCTGTTTTTT.

This clonotype was counted a few times. J is TRBJ2-7 and V is TRBV5-5, with TRBD1 as a possible D gene (5 bases). Germline values: CDR1 SGHKS, CDR2 YYEKEE (reference sequence). V shed 1 base and J shed 5 bases, with 13 bases lying between them. The CDR3 length is 14 residues. CDR3 loop: CASSLMQGWNEQYF. In DNA form, the CDR3 reads TGTGCCAGCAGCTTGATGCAGGGCTGGAACGAGCAGTACTTC. Full variable domain (rest looked up from reference TRBV5-5 and TRBJ2-7): DAGVTQSPTHLIKTRGQQVTLRCSPISGHKSVSWYQQVLGQGPQFIFQYYEKEERGRGNFPDRFSARQFPNYSSELNVNALLLGDSALYLCASSLMQGWNEQYFGPGTRLTVT.

This sequence joins TRBV7-9 and TRBJ1-5, with no clear D. V shed 5 bases and J shed 0 bases, with 8 bases lying between them. CDR3 size: 14 residues. CDR1 SEHNR and CDR2 FQNEAQ come from the germline V gene (reference sequence). DNA for the CDR3: TGTGCCAGCAGCCCCGTCGATAGCAATCAGCCCCAGCATTTT. It specifies CASSPVDSNQPQHF. Looking up the rest from reference TRBV7-9 and TRBJ1-5 gives the full variable domain: DTGVSQNPRHKITKRGQNVTFRCDPISEHNRLYWYRQTLGQGPEFLTYFQNEAQLEKSRLLSDRFSAERPKGSFSTLEIQRTEQGDSAMYLCASSPVDSNQPQHFGDGTRLSIL.

This clonotype was recorded a few times. The genes are TRBV4-3 and TRBJ1-2, with no clear D. The V and J ends lost 3 bases and 7 bases respectively, with 15 bases between them. Germline V gene lookup returns CDR1 LGHNA and CDR2 YSLEER. This CDR3 contains 14 residues. The CDR3 is CASSHPLGSGGYTF. The CDR3 DNA reads as TGCGCCAGCAGCCATCCTCTGGGGTCCGGTGGCTACACCTTC.

This clonotype was recorded a few times. The V and J genes are TRBV7-2 and TRBJ2-3; weak D call: TRBD2 (5 bases). This CDR3 comprises 15 residues. Germline V lookup: CDR1 SGHTA, CDR2 FQGNSA. Trimming took off 3 bases at V and 4 bases at J, with 14 bases between the two ends. CDR3 loop: CASSLRPGSADTQYF. DNA of the CDR3: TGTGCCAGCAGCTTGCGACCGGGATCAGCAGATACGCAGTATTTT.

The rearrangement uses TRBV7-2 and TRBJ2-1, with D tentatively TRBD2 (6 bases). There are 13 residues in the CDR3. V dropped 2 bases and J dropped 10 bases, with 12 bases sitting between them. Germline CDR1 and CDR2: SGHTA and FQGNSA. CDR3 nucleotide sequence: TGTGCCAGCAGCTTACCAGCGCGGGGCGAGCAGTTCTTC. This codes for CASSLPARGEQFF.

The chain uses TRBV6-6 and TRBJ1-1; 9 nucleotides match TRBD1. The CDR3 length is 13 residues. J lost 11 bases, V lost 0 bases, and 4 bases had no gene match. Germline V gene data show CDR1 as MNHNY and CDR2 as SVGAGI (reference sequence). CDR3 protein: CASSYSDRGDAFF. The DNA for the CDR3 is TGTGCCAGCAGTTACTCGGACAGGGGAGATGCTTTCTTT.

V and J are TRBV7-9 and TRBJ2-3; a weak D match, TRBD2 (6 bases). Germline CDR1 SEHNR, CDR2 FQNEAQ (reference sequence). Deletions cut 5 bases from V and 2 bases from J, with 20 bases between. The CDR3 has 17 amino acids. Written as DNA, the CDR3 is TGTGCCAGCAGCATAGAAGGAGGGGCGCGGGTCACAGATACGCAGTATTTT. Protein sequence: CASSIEGGARVTDTQYF.

In its sample, this clonotype was seen many times. V is TRBV15 and J is TRBJ2-7; maybe TRBD1 (5 bases). V lost 5 bases and J lost 3, with 8 bases in between. The CDR3 spans 12 residues. Germline V gives CDR1 LNHNV, CDR2 YYDKDF (reference sequence). In DNA form, the CDR3 reads TGTGCCACCAGCCCAACAGGCTACGAGCAGTACGTC. Translating it yields CATSPTGYEQYV.

The genes are TRBV20-1 and TRBJ1-5; 8 nucleotides align to TRBD1. The V segment lost 1 base and the J segment 1 base; nucleotides outside the gene matches: 12. CDR1 and CDR2 (germline): DFQATT, SNEGSKA (reference sequence). This CDR3 comprises 18 residues. CDR3 region: CSARANPGGQQSNQPQHF. Written as DNA, the CDR3 is TGCAGTGCTAGAGCAAACCCAGGGGGCCAACAAAGCAATCAGCCCCAGCATTTT.

This clonotype appeared a few times. V and J are TRBV12-3 or TRBV12-4 and TRBJ2-5; tentative D call: TRBD2 (6 bases). Trimming took 7 bases from V and 3 from J, leaving 9 bases between them. There are 12 residues in the CDR3. In nucleotides, the CDR3 is TGTGCCAGCACCTGGGGGGAAGAGACCCAGTACTTC. Its translation: CASTWGEETQYF.

The CDR3 is CATSRDRVVSGTDTQYF. The CDR3 nucleotides are TGTGCCACCAGCAGAGACAGGGTCGTTTCCGGCACAGATACGCAGTATTTT. This chain links TRBV15 with TRBJ2-3; D possibly corresponds to TRBD1 (5 bases). Per germline, CDR1 LNHNV and CDR2 YYDKDF (reference sequence). The CDR3 has 17 amino acids. Trimming took 0 bases from V and 1 from J, leaving 14 bases between them.